Below, 15 T cell receptor beta chains from the same sample are listed, as sequenced in a study of OX40 agonist ivuxolimab in advanced cancers. TCRdb's table, derived via immunoSEQ multiplex PCR, lists solely in-frame clones and lacks some. The sample contains 40,000 to 50,000 clones, around nine tenths of which appear only once. The sequencing used CD4+ or CD8+ T cells sorted from blood, collected in a trial of the OX40 agonist ivuxolimab. The receptor source for this set is an adult with an advanced solid tumor such as melanoma, head and neck, liver or kidney cancer.

This clone was seen only a few times. The V call is TRBV5-1, the J call TRBJ2-7; no firm D call. V was shortened by 4 bases and J by 2 bases, with 13 bases between the two germline ends. CDR3 length: 14 residues. The V gene's germline CDR1 is SGHRS and CDR2 YFSETQ. CDR3 DNA sequence: TGCGCCAGCAGCCCGGACCGAGTCCCCTACGAGCAGTACTTC. This sequence encodes CASSPDRVPYEQYF.

J is TRBJ2-5 and V is TRBV11-2; D remains unclear. The CDR3 loop spans 13 amino acids. Germline CDR1 is SGHAT and CDR2 is FQNNGV. V lost 1 base and J 2 bases, leaving 5 bases between the germline ends. DNA for the CDR3: TGTGCCAGCAGCTTAGGCCCACAAGAGACCCAGTACTTC. Its protein product is CASSLGPQETQYF.

The rearrangement uses TRBV4-2 and TRBJ1-2, with 10 bases matching TRBD1. The germline gives CDR1 LGHNA, CDR2 YNFKEQ. With 2 bases clipped from V and 6 bases from J, the junction kept 6 bases outside the gene matches. The CDR3 spans 15 residues. CDR3 region: CASSQNPGQGNGYTF. CDR3 nucleotide sequence: TGTGCCAGCAGCCAAAATCCGGGACAGGGGAATGGCTACACCTTC.

V usage is TRBV2 and J usage is TRBJ2-1, with D possibly matching TRBD2 (6 bases). The CDR3 extends over 14 amino acids. CDR1 SNHLY and CDR2 FYNNEI come from the germline V gene. V gave up 3 bases and J gave up 9 bases, with 15 bases separating them. The CDR3 here is CASSELLGGGEQFF. For the CDR3, the DNA is TGTGCCAGCAGTGAGTTATTGGGGGGTGGTGAGCAGTTCTTC.

The rearrangement links TRBV6-5 to TRBJ2-3; weak D call: TRBD1 (6 bases). V shed 7 bases and J shed 2 bases, with 16 bases lying between them. The CDR3 has 15 residues. CDR1 and CDR2 from the germline V gene are MNHEY and SVGAGI. The CDR3 region is CASTDRTAATDTQYF. The CDR3 nucleotides read TGTGCCAGCACCGACAGGACTGCAGCCACAGATACGCAGTATTTT.

CDR3 coding DNA: TGTGCCAGCAGCTTGTATCGGGGGGGAGGTAGCAATCAGCCCCAGCATTTT. It translates to CASSLYRGGGSNQPQHF. The rearrangement uses TRBV5-8 and TRBJ1-5; D possibly corresponds to TRBD1 (5 bases). The germline V gene has CDR1 SGHTS and CDR2 YDEGEE. V shed 1 base and J shed 0 bases, with 14 bases lying between them. There are 17 residues in the CDR3.

The rearrangement uses TRBV10-3 and TRBJ2-7, with TRBD2 matching 11 bases. This CDR3 has 15 residues. Germline CDR1 reads ENHRY; CDR2 reads SYGVKD. J lost 2 bases, V lost 8 bases, and 8 bases had no gene match. In DNA form, the CDR3 reads TGTGCCATCGGACCCGGGACTAGCGGAACCTACGAGCAGTACTTC. This encodes CAIGPGTSGTYEQYF.

This chain joins TRBV6-1 and TRBJ2-7; D perhaps matches TRBD2 (6 bases). V was clipped by 2 bases and J by 2 bases, with 7 bases between them. Germline CDR1 MNHNS, CDR2 SASEGT. The CDR3 runs to 13 residues. The CDR3 loop is CASSELAAYEQYF. CDR3 nucleotides: TGTGCCAGCAGTGAATTAGCGGCCTACGAGCAGTACTTC.

The chain joins TRBV5-1 to TRBJ1-6; TRBD1 agrees at 9 bases. CDR3 length: 14 residues. The trim removed 5 bases at V and 7 bases at J, leaving 4 bases unmatched. The germline V gene has CDR1 SGHRS and CDR2 YFSETQ. The CDR3 nucleotides are TGCGCCAGCAGATACGGGACAGGGAATTCACCCCTCCACTTT. Residues: CASRYGTGNSPLHF. The whole variable domain, filled in from reference TRBV5-1 and TRBJ1-6, reads KAGVTQTPRYLIKTRGQQVTLSCSPISGHRSVSWYQQTPGQGLQFLFEYFSETQRNKGNFPGRFSGRQFSNSRSEMNVSTLELGDSALYLCASRYGTGNSPLHFGNGTRLTVT.

In DNA, the CDR3 is TGTGCCAGCAGCTTCAGGACAGGGAACTCACCCCTCCACTTT. As protein: CASSFRTGNSPLHF. This sequence joins TRBV7-8 and TRBJ1-6, with 8 bases that match TRBD1. This CDR3 region has 14 residues. CDR1 is SGHVS, CDR2 FQNEAQ, per germline. The ends lost 3 bases at V and 10 bases at J; junction bases unmatched: 5.

J is TRBJ2-2 and V is TRBV7-2, with a tentative D call TRBD2 (5 bases). Trimming stripped 5 bases from V and 8 bases from J, with 9 bases between. Germline-derived CDR1 and CDR2 are SGHTA and FQGNSA. This CDR3 comprises 12 residues. The CDR3 DNA sequence: TGTGCCAGCAGCGCCCGGGGTGGGGAGCTGTTTTTT. It yields the protein CASSARGGELFF.

The CDR3 spells CATSKMRNEQYF. CDR3 sequence (DNA): TGTGCCACCAGCAAGATGAGGAACGAGCAGTACTTC. This chain uses TRBV15 with TRBJ2-7, with D unresolved. Germline loops: CDR1 LNHNV, CDR2 YYDKDF (reference sequence). Between the trimmed V and J ends, which lost 4 bases and 5 bases, there was a span of 9 bases. The CDR3 sequence is 12 residues long.

CDR3 bases: TGTGCCAGCAGCCTGTTAATGAACACTGAAGCTTTCTTT. It is translated as CASSLLMNTEAFF. The genes are TRBV14 and TRBJ1-1; D not certain. Trimming shortened V by 4 bases and J by 0 bases, and 6 bases separated the two germline ends. The CDR3 is 13 amino acids. Germline V lookup: CDR1 SGHDN, CDR2 FVKESK.

This chain links TRBV5-4 with TRBJ2-5; 7 bases align to TRBD2. The CDR3 sequence is 16 residues long. The germline V gene has CDR1 SGHNT and CDR2 YYREEE (reference sequence). V shed 2 bases and J 4 bases; nucleotides not matched to a gene: 11. CDR3 amino acids: CASSLPLAGERETQYF. Here the CDR3 DNA reads TGTGCCAGCAGCTTACCCCTTGCGGGGGAACGAGAGACCCAGTACTTC.

The chain links TRBV7-9 to TRBJ2-1; tentative D call: TRBD2 (5 bases). Per the germline V gene, CDR1 is SEHNR and CDR2 is FQNEAQ (reference sequence). Trimming removed 5 bases from V and 4 bases from J, with 9 bases in between. CDR3 length equals 13 residues. CDR3 in amino acids: CASSSGEYNEQFF. In nucleotides, the CDR3 is TGTGCCAGCAGCAGCGGAGAATACAATGAGCAGTTCTTC.